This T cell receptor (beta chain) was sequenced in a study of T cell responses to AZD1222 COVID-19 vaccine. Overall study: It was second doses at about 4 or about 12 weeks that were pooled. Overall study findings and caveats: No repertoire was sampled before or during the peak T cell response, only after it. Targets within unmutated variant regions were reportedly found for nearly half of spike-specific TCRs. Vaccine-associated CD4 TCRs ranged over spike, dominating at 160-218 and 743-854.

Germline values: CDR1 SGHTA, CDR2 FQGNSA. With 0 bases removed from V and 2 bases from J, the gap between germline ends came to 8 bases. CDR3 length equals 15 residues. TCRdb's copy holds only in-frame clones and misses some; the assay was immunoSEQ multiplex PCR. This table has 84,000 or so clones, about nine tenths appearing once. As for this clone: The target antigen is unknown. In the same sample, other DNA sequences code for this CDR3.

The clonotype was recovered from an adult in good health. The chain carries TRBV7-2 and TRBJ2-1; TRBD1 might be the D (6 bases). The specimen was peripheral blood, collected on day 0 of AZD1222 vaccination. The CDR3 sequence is CASSLAGATYNEQFF. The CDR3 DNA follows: TGTGCCAGCAGCTTAGCGGGGGCTACCTACAATGAGCAGTTCTTC.